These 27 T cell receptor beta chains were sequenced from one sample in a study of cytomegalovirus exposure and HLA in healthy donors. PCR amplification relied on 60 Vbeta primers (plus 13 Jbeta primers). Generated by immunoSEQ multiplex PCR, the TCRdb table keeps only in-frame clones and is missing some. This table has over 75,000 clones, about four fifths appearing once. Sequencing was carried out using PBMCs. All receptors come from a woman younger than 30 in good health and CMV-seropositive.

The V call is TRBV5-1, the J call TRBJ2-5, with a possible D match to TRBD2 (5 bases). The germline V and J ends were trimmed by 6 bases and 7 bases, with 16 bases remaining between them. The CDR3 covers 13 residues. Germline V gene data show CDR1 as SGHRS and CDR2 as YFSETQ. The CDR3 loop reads CASTRSEGVTQYF. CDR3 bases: TGCGCCAGCACCCGGAGTGAGGGTGTGACCCAGTACTTC.

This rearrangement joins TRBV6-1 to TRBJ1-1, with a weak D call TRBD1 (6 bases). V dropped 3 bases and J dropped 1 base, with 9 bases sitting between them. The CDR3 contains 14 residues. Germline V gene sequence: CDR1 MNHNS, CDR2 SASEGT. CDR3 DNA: TGTGCCAGCAGTGAGGACAGATCGAACACTGAAGCTTTCTTT. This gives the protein CASSEDRSNTEAFF.

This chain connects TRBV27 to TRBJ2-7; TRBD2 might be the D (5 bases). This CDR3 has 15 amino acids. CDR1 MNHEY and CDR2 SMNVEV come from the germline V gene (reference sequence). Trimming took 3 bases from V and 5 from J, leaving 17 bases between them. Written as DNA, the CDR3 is TGTGCCAGCAGTTTGGTATTAGGGAGCTGGGACGAGCAGTACTTC. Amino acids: CASSLVLGSWDEQYF.

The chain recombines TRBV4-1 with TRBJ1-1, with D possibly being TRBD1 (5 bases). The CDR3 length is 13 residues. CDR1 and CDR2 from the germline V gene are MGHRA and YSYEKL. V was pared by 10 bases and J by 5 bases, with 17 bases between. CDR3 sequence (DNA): TGCGCCACCTCGGGGGGAGGTTGGACTGAAGCTTTCTTT. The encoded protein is CATSGGGWTEAFF.

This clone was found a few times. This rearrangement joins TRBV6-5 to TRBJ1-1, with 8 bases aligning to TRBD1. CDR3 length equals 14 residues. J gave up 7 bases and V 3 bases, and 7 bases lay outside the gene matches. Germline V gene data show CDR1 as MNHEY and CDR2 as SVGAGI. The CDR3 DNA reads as TGTGCCAGCAGTTATTCAGCGACAGGGGTTGAAGCTTTCTTT. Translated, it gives CASSYSATGVEAFF.

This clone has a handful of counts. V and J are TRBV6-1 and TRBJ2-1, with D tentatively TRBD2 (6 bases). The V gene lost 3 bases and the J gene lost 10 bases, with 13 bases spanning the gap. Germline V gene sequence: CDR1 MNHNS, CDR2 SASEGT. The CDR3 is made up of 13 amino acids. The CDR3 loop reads CASSDVWGGEQFF. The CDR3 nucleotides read TGTGCCAGCAGTGACGTATGGGGAGGAGAGCAGTTCTTC.

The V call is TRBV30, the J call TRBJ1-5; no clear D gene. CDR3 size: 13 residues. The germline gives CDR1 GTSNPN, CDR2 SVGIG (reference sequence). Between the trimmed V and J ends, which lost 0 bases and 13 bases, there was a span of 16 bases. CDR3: CAWSVRDSVAQHF. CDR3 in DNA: TGTGCCTGGAGTGTACGTGACTCAGTGGCACAGCATTTT.

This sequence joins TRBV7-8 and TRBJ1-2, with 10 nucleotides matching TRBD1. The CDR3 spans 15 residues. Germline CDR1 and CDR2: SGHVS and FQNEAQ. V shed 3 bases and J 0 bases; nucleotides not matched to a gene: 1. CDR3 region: CASSLTGGSNYGYTF. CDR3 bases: TGTGCCAGCAGCTTGACAGGGGGCTCTAACTATGGCTACACCTTC. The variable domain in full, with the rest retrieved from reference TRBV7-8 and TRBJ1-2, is GAGVSQSPRYKVAKRGQDVALRCDPISGHVSLFWYQQALGQGPEFLTYFQNEAQLDKSGLPSDRFFAERPEGSVSTLKIQRTQQEDSAVYLCASSLTGGSNYGYTFGSGTRLTVV.

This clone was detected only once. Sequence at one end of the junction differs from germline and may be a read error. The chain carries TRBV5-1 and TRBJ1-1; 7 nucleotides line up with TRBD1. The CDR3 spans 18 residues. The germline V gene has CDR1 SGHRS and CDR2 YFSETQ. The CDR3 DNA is TGCGCCATCAGCTTCGGGACACTTCCAGGGGGGATGAACACTGAAGCTTTCTTT. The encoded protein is CAISFGTLPGGMNTEAFF.

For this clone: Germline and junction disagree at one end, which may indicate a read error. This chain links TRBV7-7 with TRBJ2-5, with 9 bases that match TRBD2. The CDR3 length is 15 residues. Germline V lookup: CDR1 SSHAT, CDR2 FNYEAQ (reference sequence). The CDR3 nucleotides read TGTGCTAGCAGTTCACTAGCGGGCTTCCAAGAGACCCAGTACTTC. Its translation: CASSSLAGFQETQYF.

DNA for the CDR3: TGTGCCAGCTCACTGGGACAGCAAGAGACCCAGTACTTC. Its translation: CASSLGQQETQYF. This rearrangement joins TRBV18 to TRBJ2-5; 7 nucleotides match TRBD1. The trim removed 4 bases at V and 2 bases at J, leaving 1 base unmatched. This CDR3 has 13 residues. CDR1 and CDR2 from the germline V gene are KGHSH and LQKENI.

The CDR3 DNA follows: TGCGCCAGCAGCTTGAGGGGACAGGGTCATGGAAACACCATATATTTT. Residues: CASSLRGQGHGNTIYF. The J gene is TRBJ1-3, the V gene TRBV5-1; 9 bases fit TRBD1. Germline CDR1 and CDR2: SGHRS and YFSETQ. Losses at the gene ends were 1 base for V and 3 bases for J; bases not matched to a gene: 5. The CDR3 spans 16 residues.

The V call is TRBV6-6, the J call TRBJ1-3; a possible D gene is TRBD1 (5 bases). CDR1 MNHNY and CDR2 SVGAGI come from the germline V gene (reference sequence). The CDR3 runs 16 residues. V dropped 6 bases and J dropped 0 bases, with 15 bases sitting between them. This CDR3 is CASRTAGLISGNTIYF. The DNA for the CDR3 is TGTGCCAGCAGAACCGCGGGACTTATCTCTGGAAACACCATATATTTT.

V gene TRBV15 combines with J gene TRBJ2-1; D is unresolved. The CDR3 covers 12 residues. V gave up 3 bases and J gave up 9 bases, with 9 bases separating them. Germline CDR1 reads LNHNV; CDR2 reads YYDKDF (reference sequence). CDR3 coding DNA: TGTGCCACCAGCAGTAGTGCGCCTGAGCAGTTCTTC. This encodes CATSSSAPEQFF.

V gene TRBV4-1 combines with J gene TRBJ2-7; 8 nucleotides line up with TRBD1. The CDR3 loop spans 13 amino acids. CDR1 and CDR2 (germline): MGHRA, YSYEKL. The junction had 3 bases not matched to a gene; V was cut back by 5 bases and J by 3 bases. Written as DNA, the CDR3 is TGCGCCAGCAGCGGGACAGGCCTCTACGAGCAGTACTTC. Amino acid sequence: CASSGTGLYEQYF.

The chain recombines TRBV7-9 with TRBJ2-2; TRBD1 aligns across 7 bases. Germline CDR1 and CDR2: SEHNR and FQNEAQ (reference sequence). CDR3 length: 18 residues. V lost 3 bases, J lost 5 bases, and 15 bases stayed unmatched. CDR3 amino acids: CASSFSSTGVVETGELFF. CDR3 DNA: TGTGCCAGCAGCTTCTCTTCTACAGGGGTTGTGGAGACCGGGGAGCTGTTTTTT.

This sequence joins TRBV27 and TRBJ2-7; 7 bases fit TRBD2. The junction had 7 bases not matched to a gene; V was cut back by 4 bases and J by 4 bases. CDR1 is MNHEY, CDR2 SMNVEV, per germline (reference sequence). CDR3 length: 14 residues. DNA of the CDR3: TGTGCCAGCAGTTCCGGGGAGGGTAGATACGAGCAGTACTTC. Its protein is CASSSGEGRYEQYF.

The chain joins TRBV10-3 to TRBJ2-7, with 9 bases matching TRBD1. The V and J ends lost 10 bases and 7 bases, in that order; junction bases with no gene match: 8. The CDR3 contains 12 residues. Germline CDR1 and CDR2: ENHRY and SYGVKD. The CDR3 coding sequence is TGTGCCACACAGGGACAGGGTATAGAGCAGTACTTC. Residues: CATQGQGIEQYF.

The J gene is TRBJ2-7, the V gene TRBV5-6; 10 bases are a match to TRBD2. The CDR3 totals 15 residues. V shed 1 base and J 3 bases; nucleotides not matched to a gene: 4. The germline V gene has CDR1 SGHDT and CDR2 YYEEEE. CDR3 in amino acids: CASSLWTSGRYEQYF. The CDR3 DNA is TGTGCCAGCAGCTTGTGGACTAGCGGTCGCTACGAGCAGTACTTC.

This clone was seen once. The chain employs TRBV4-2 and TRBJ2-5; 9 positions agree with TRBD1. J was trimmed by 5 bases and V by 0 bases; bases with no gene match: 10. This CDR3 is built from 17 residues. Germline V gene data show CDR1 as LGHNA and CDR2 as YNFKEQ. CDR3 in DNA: TGTGCCAGCAGCCAAGACGGACGGGGACAGGGTTTCGAGACCCAGTACTTC. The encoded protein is CASSQDGRGQGFETQYF.

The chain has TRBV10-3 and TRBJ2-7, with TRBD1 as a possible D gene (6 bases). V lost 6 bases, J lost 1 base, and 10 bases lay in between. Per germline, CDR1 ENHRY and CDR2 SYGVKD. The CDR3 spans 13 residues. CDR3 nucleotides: TGTGCCATCAGACAGGGCGGGTCCTACGAGCAGTACTTC. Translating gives CAIRQGGSYEQYF.

The CDR3 reads CASSSLFVSGANVLTF. The CDR3 region has the DNA TGTGCCAGCAGTTCACTTTTTGTCTCTGGGGCCAACGTCCTGACTTTC. The rearrangement joins TRBV27 to TRBJ2-6; D unclear. The CDR3 has 16 residues. CDR1 is MNHEY and CDR2 is SMNVEV in the germline V gene (reference sequence). Between the trimmed V and J ends, which lost 4 bases and 0 bases, there was a span of 10 bases.

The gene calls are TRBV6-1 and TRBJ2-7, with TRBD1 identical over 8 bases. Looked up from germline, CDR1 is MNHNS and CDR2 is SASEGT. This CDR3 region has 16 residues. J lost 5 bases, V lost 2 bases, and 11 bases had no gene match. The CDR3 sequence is CASSERVGRGLHEQYF. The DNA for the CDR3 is TGTGCCAGCAGTGAACGGGTTGGCAGGGGGCTCCACGAGCAGTACTTC.

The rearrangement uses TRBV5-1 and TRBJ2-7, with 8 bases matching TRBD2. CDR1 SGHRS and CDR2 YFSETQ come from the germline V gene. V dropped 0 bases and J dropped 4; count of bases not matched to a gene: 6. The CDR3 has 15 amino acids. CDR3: CASSLAGTRTYEQYF. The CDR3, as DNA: TGCGCCAGCAGCTTGGCCGGGACTAGAACATACGAGCAGTACTTC. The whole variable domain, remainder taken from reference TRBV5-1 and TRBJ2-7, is KAGVTQTPRYLIKTRGQQVTLSCSPISGHRSVSWYQQTPGQGLQFLFEYFSETQRNKGNFPGRFSGRQFSNSRSEMNVSTLELGDSALYLCASSLAGTRTYEQYFGPGTRLTVT.

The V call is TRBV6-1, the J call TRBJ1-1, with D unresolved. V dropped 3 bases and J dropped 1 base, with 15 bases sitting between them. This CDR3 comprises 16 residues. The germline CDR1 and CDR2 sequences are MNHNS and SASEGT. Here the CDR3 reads CASSETASRRNTEAFF. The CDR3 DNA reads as TGTGCCAGCAGTGAGACCGCTTCGAGGAGGAACACTGAAGCTTTCTTT.

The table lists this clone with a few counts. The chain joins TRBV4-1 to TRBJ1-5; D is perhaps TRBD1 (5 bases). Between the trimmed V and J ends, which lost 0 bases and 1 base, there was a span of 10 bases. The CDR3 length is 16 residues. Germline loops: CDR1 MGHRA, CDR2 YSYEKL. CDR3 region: CASSQDGAASNQPQHF. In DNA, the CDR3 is TGCGCCAGCAGCCAAGATGGGGCAGCGAGCAATCAGCCCCAGCATTTT.

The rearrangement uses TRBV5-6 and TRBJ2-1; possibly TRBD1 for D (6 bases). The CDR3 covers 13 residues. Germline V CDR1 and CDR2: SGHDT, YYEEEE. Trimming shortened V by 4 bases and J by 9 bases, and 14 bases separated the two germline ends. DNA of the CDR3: TGTGCCAGCAGCATACAACAGGGTTTTGAGCAGTTCTTC. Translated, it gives CASSIQQGFEQFF.